This T cell receptor beta chain came from a study of shared clonotypes between healthy human individuals. Recent acute infections and vaccinations were absent in the healthy HIV-negative adult donors. The CDR3 covers 16 residues. Germline CDR1 is SGHVS and CDR2 is FQNEAQ. Trimming removed 2 bases from V and 2 bases from J, with 14 bases in between. For this clone: Its antigen remains unknown.

Deep-level assay runs were performed. Ten immunoSEQ deep assay plates were used by the authors to sequence unsorted PBMC DNA. Clones were sequenced by immunoSEQ multiplex PCR, and TCRdb holds only the in-frame ones, with some missing. Of about 520,000 clones in the sample, approximately 81% were seen once. Study results and caveats: Depth of sequencing was expected to influence donor clonotype sharing.

The sample comprised PBMCs. The rearrangement uses TRBV7-8 and TRBJ2-3, with D possibly matching TRBD1 (6 bases). This clonotype was obtained from a middle-aged woman in good health. Some clones in this sample may be carry-over from other donors' samples. The CDR3 region has the DNA TGTGCCAGCAGCTTAAGTGTGGCAGGGGACACAGATACGCAGTATTTT. This translates into CASSLSVAGDTDTQYF.